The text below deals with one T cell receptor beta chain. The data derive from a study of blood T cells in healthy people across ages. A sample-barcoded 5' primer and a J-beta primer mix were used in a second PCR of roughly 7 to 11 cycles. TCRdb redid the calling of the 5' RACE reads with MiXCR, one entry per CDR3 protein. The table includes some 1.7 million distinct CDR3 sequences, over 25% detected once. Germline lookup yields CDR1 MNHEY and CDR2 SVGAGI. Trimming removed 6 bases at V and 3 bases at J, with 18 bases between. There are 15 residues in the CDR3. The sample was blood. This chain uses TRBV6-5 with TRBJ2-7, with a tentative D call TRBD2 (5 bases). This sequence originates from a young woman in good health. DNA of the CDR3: TGTGCCAGCAGCTACCCCCCGAGGGTCTACTACGAGCAGTACTTC. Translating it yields CASSYPPRVYYEQYF.